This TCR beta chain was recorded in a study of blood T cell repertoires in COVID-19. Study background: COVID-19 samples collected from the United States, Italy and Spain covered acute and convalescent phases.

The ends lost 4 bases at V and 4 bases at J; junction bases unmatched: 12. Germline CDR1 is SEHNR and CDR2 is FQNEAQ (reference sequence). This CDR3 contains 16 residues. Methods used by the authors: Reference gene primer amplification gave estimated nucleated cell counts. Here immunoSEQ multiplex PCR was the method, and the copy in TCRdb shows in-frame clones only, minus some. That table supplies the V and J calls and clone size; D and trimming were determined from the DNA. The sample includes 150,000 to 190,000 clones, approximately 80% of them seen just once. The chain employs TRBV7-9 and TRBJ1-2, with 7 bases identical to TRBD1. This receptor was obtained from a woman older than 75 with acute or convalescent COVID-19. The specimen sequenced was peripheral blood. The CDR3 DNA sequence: TGTGCCAGCAGCTCCCGACAGGGTTCGGGGTTCTATGGCTACACCTTC. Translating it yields CASSSRQGSGFYGYTF.